Below are 13 T cell receptor beta chains sequenced from a single sample in a study of T cells in Graves' hyperthyroidism and ophthalmopathy. Amplified TCR beta CDR3 regions derived from RNA transcripts. HTBI primers were employed in a first-round RT-PCR of the TCR CDR3. One entry per CDR3 protein results from TCRdb running MiXCR on the multiplex PCR reads. The table has around 260,000 distinct CDR3 sequences, 25% to 30% seen once. The sample consisted of blood. These receptors came from a middle-aged man with Graves' hyperthyroidism that later progressed to Graves' ophthalmopathy.

In this sample, this clonotype turned up many times. V usage is TRBV6-1 and J usage is TRBJ1-1; maybe TRBD1 (6 bases). Germline CDR1 and CDR2: MNHNS and SASEGT. There are 13 residues in the CDR3. Between the trimmed V and J ends, which lost 10 bases and 0 bases, there was a span of 12 bases. The DNA of the CDR3 is TGTGCCACCCTCGGACAGATGAACACTGAAGCTTTCTTT. Its translation: CATLGQMNTEAFF.

This clonotype was observed a few times. This rearrangement joins TRBV4-2 to TRBJ2-4; D gene unclear. Germline-derived CDR1 and CDR2 are LGHNA and YNFKEQ. V was trimmed by 0 bases and J by 8 bases, leaving 5 bases between them. This CDR3 has 12 amino acids. The DNA of the CDR3 is TGTGCCAGCAGCCAAGACCGGGACATTCAGTACTTC. Translation gives CASSQDRDIQYF.

This clonotype was seen repeatedly, ten times or more. The V and J genes are TRBV7-8 and TRBJ2-1; TRBD2 agrees at 7 bases. Germline assignment: CDR1 SGHVS and CDR2 FQNEAQ. J gave up 7 bases and V 7 bases, and 7 bases lay outside the gene matches. CDR3 size: 13 residues. The CDR3 loop is CASTPGGRNEQFF. In nucleotides, the CDR3 is TGTGCCAGCACACCGGGCGGGAGAAATGAGCAGTTCTTC. Supplemented by reference TRBV7-8 and TRBJ2-1, the full variable domain reads GAGVSQSPRYKVAKRGQDVALRCDPISGHVSLFWYQQALGQGPEFLTYFQNEAQLDKSGLPSDRFFAERPEGSVSTLKIQRTQQEDSAVYLCASTPGGRNEQFFGPGTRLTVL.

This clonotype was counted at least ten times. V and J are TRBV12-3 or TRBV12-4 and TRBJ2-2, with 10 bases that match TRBD1. This CDR3 region has 15 residues. Unmatched junction bases numbered 7, after V lost 5 bases and J lost 7 bases. The CDR3 DNA reads as TGTGCCAGCAGTCTGACAGGGGGCGCCGGCGGGGAGCTGTTTTTT. Residues: CASSLTGGAGGELFF.

This clonotype was observed at least ten times. J is TRBJ1-2 and V is TRBV29-1, with 7 bases matching TRBD1. This CDR3 region has 13 residues. Germline-derived CDR1 and CDR2 are SQVTM and ANQGSEA. V lost 4 bases, J lost 4 bases, and 6 bases stayed unmatched. CDR3 amino acids: CSVGQGRVYGYTF. DNA for the CDR3: TGCAGCGTTGGACAGGGACGGGTCTATGGCTACACCTTC.

V gene TRBV7-9 combines with J gene TRBJ1-2, with TRBD1 identical over 7 bases. The CDR3 is 14 residues long. CDR1 SEHNR and CDR2 FQNEAQ come from the germline V gene (reference sequence). The V and J ends lost 6 bases and 8 bases, in that order; junction bases with no gene match: 12. The CDR3 sequence is CASRSSDRVRGYTF. The DNA for the CDR3 is TGTGCCAGCAGATCCTCCGACAGGGTGAGAGGCTACACCTTC.

This chain links TRBV6-1 with TRBJ2-7; 7 nucleotides agree with TRBD1. The CDR3 is made up of 15 amino acids. CDR1 and CDR2 (germline): MNHNS, SASEGT. Germline trimming cut 3 bases from V and 2 bases from J; bases unmatched to any gene: 7. The CDR3 DNA follows: TGTGCCAGCAGTGATCGACAGGGCTTTACCTACGAGCAGTACTTC. This gives the protein CASSDRQGFTYEQYF.

This clonotype was picked up many times. This chain links TRBV20-1 with TRBJ2-7; D call uncertain. Per germline, CDR1 DFQATT and CDR2 SNEGSKA (reference sequence). The CDR3 contains 13 residues. V gave up 6 bases and J gave up 3 bases, with 15 bases separating them. The CDR3 DNA sequence: TGCAGTGCAAAGGGCGCAGTCTTCTACGAGCAGTACTTC. As protein: CSAKGAVFYEQYF.

This clonotype was found many times. This chain links TRBV27 with TRBJ2-2; D is uncertain. V shed 4 bases and J shed 7 bases, with 7 bases lying between them. The germline V gene encodes CDR1 MNHEY and CDR2 SMNVEV (reference sequence). The CDR3 totals 12 residues. The CDR3 loop is CASSSLFGELFF. In DNA form, the CDR3 reads TGTGCCAGCAGTTCCCTGTTCGGGGAGCTGTTTTTT.

There are many counts of this clonotype. This chain connects TRBV24-1 to TRBJ1-5; 11 bases are shared with TRBD1. The CDR3 spans 12 residues. Germline CDR1 reads KGHDR; CDR2 reads SFDVKD. V dropped 5 bases and J dropped 16; count of bases not matched to a gene: 6. The CDR3 protein is CATSAPGQGVHF. CDR3 DNA sequence: TGTGCCACCAGTGCACCGGGACAGGGGGTACATTTT.

This clonotype was recorded at least ten times. The chain couples TRBV3-1 to TRBJ1-2; D is uncertain. The V end lost 0 bases, the J end lost 7 bases, and 6 bases lay between the germline ends. Germline V gene sequence: CDR1 LGHDT, CDR2 YNNKEL (reference sequence). The CDR3 spans 12 residues. CDR3 in amino acids: CASSQDFFGYTF. CDR3 DNA: TGTGCCAGCAGCCAAGATTTCTTTGGCTACACCTTC.

The chain recombines TRBV6-2 or TRBV6-3 with TRBJ1-5; the match to TRBD1 covers 7 bases. Germline CDR1 reads MNHEY; CDR2 reads SVGEGT. V was clipped by 0 bases and J by 8 bases; unmatched bases: 16. The CDR3 consists of 18 residues. The CDR3 DNA reads TGTGCCAGCAGTTACTCGAAAGGGCCAAGGGGGCGCCGGGAGCCCCAGCATTTT. Translated, it gives CASSYSKGPRGRREPQHF.

This clonotype was seen more than once but under ten times. The chain couples TRBV12-3 or TRBV12-4 to TRBJ2-7; D is ambiguous. Trimming pared 7 bases from V and 5 bases from J, leaving 12 bases between. The CDR3 loop spans 12 amino acids. The CDR3 DNA follows: TGTGCCAGCAAGACTGACTCGGACGAGCAGTACTTC. Protein sequence: CASKTDSDEQYF.